The sequence of this T cell receptor (beta chain) was determined in a study of CD8+CD57+ T cells in acquired aplastic anemia. Study background: The sorted CD4+ and CD8+ cells yielded an average roughly 3 ug of DNA.

The TCR beta profiling, which covered VDJ combination and CDR3 sequence, was carried out using genomic DNA as the template. TCRdb processed the reads anew with MiXCR; each CDR3 protein has one entry. The data contain 160,000 or so distinct CDR3 sequences, around 43% of them singletons. This CDR3 region has 13 residues. Germline loops: CDR1 MNHNS, CDR2 SASEGT. V lost 9 bases to trimming and J lost 4 bases; unmatched junction nucleotides: 6. Those patients picked for sequencing had displayed CD8+CD57+ cell expansion on flow cytometry. As a group, the patients uniformly had severe acquired aplastic anemia. No patient had been given any therapy when blood was sampled. This clonotype was seen at least ten times.

This TCR was sampled from a human donor with aplastic anemia. Input material: sorted CD4+, CD8+, or CD8+CD57+ T cells (not recorded which) from PBMCs. The chain is built from TRBV6-1 and TRBJ1-1; 9 bases are a match to TRBD1. For the CDR3, the DNA is TGTGCCAGTAGAACAGGGGGCCGCACTGAAGCTTTCTTT. Translation: CASRTGGRTEAFF.